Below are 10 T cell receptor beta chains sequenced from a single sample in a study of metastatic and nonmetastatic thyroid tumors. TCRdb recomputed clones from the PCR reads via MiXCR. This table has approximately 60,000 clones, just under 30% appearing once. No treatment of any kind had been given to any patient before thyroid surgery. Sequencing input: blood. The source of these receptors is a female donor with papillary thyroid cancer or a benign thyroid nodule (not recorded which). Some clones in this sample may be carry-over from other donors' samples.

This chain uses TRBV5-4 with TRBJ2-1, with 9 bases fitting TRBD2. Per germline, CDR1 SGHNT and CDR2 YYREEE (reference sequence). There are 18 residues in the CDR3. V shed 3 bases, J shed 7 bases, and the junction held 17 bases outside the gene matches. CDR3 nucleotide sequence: TGTGCCAGCAGCTGGGCGACTAGCGGTCTAAGTGGGGGGAATGAGCAGTTCTTC. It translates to CASSWATSGLSGGNEQFF.

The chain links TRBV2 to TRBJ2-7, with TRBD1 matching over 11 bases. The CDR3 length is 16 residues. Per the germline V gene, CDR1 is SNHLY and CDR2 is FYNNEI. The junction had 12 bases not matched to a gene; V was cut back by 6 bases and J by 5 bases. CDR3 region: CASSVDRDRGDHEQYF. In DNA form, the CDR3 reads TGTGCCAGCAGCGTGGACCGGGACAGGGGGGACCACGAGCAGTACTTC.

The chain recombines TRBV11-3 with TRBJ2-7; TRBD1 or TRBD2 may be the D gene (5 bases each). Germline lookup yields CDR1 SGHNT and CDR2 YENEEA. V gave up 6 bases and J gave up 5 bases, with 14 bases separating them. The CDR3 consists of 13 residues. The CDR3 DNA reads TGTGCCAGCAGTTTTCTAGCCAGGGACGAGCAGTACTTC. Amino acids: CASSFLARDEQYF.

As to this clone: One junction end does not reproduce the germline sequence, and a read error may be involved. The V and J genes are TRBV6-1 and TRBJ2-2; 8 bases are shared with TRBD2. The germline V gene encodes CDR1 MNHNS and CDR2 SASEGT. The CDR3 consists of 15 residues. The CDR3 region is CASRQRGPVTWELFF. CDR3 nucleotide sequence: TGTGCCAGCAGGCAGCGGGGGCCGGTCACCTGGGAGCTGTTTTTT.

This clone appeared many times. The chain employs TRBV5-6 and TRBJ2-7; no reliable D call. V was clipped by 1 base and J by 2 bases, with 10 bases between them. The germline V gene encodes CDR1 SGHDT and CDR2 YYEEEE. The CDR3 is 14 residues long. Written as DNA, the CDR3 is TGTGCCAGCAGCTTGCAACAAAAACCCTACGAGCAGTACTTC. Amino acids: CASSLQQKPYEQYF.

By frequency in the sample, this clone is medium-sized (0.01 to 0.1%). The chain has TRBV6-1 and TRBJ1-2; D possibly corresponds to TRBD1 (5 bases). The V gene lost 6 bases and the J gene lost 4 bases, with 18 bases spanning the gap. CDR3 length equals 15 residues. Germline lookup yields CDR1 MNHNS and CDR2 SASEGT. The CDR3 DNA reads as TGTGCCAGCAGCCCAACCTATACAGGTTCCTATGGCTACACCTTC. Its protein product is CASSPTYTGSYGYTF.

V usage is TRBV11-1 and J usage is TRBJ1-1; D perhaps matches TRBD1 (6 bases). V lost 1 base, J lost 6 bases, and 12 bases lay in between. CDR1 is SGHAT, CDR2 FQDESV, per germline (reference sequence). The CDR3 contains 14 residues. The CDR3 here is CASSLVGGASEAFF. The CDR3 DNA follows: TGTGCCAGCAGCTTAGTGGGGGGCGCATCTGAAGCTTTCTTT. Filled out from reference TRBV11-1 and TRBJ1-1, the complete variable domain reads EAEVAQSPRYKITEKSQAVAFWCDPISGHATLYWYRQILGQGPELLVQFQDESVVDDSQLPKDRFSAERLKGVDSTLKIQPAELGDSAMYLCASSLVGGASEAFFGQGTRLTVV.

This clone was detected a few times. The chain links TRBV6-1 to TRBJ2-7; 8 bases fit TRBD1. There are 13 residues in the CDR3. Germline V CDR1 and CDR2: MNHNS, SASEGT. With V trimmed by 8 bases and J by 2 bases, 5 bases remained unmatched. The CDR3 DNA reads TGTGCCAGCCTCCCGGACAGGGCCTACGAGCAGTACTTC. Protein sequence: CASLPDRAYEQYF.

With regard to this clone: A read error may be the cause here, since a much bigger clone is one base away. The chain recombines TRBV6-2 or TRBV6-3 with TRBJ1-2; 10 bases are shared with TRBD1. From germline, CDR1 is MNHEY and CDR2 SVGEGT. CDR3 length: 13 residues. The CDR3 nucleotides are TGTGCCAACAGTTACGGGACAGGGGACGGCTACACCTTC. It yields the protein CANSYGTGDGYTF.

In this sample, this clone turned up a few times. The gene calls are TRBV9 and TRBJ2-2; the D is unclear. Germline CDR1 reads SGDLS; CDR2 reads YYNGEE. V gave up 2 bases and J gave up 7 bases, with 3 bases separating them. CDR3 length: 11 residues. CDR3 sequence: CASSVSGELFF. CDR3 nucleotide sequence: TGTGCCAGCAGCGTTAGCGGGGAGCTGTTTTTT.